This T cell receptor (beta chain) was captured by sequencing in a study of T cells in Graves' hyperthyroidism and ophthalmopathy. Overall study context: Staff took peripheral blood when the initial diagnosis was made, before any treatment began. Whole-study results and caveats: Using 13 V-J features, a model discriminated ophthalmopathy from stable hyperthyroidism. Blood shared most expanded thyroid clonotypes above 0.001.

Of note for this clonotype: Antigen: not known.

The PBMCs studied were ones that came from 10 ml fresh peripheral blood. Amplified TCR beta CDR3 regions came from RNA transcripts. In the first-round RT-PCR of the TCR CDR3, the HTBI primer set was used. TCRdb re-called the multiplex PCR reads with MiXCR, one entry per CDR3 protein. The sample has fewer than 800,000 distinct CDR3 sequences; about 15% are singletons. Sample: blood. This sequence was found in a man aged 18-30 years with Graves' hyperthyroidism.

The CDR3 coding sequence is TGTGCCAGCAGTGAGTCTAGCGGGGCCTTCTCCTACGAGCAGTACTTC. Amino acid sequence: CASSESSGAFSYEQYF. The rearrangement links TRBV2 to TRBJ2-7, with 9 nucleotides matching TRBD2. The CDR3 has 16 amino acids. J gave up 0 bases and V 3 bases, and 6 bases lay outside the gene matches. Germline-derived CDR1 and CDR2 are SNHLY and FYNNEI. The full variable domain, rest sourced from reference TRBV2 and TRBJ2-7, is EPEVTQTPSHQVTQMGQEVILRCVPISNHLYFYWYRQILGQKVEFLVSFYNNEISEKSEIFDDQFSVERPDGSNFTLKIRSTKLEDSAMYFCASSESSGAFSYEQYFGPGTRLTVT.